The source of this T cell receptor beta chain is a study of blood T cell repertoires in COVID-19 (dated by TCRdb to 2020 to 2021). With regard to the full study: Samples covering the acute and convalescent phases of COVID-19 were provided by collaborators in the United States, Italy and Spain. The repertoires were made available in a free public database intended to serve as a resource for research on the immune response to SARS-CoV-2. Nearly every sample came with metadata listing a de-identified subject ID, COVID-19 status, age in years and sex. The prospective study material was composed of cDNA or gDNA derived from T cells, B-cell-depleted T cells, or PBMCs. Samples were obtained from the ongoing ImmuneRACE study (first 160 participants) and from 1,254 subjects provided by 6 global collaborators. HLA class I and class II types, where available, came from metadata supplied by the sample provider rather than from assay-based typing. Deeply sampled blood TCRbeta repertoires from subjects exposed to, actively infected with, or recovered from COVID-19 were included in the dataset.

About this clone itself: Its binding antigen is unknown. No much larger clone exists at a distance of one base, and base qualities are not known.

Including the terminal cysteine and phenylalanine, the CDR3 comprises 13 residues. Kept here is only the CDR3 DNA, which spans 39 bases and is read in frame from base 1. Via the germline V gene (reference sequence), CDR1 is SEHNR and CDR2 FQNEAQ. Trimming takes 3 bases from V and 4 bases from J, and the germline ends sit 6 bases apart. Whole blood was collected in K2EDTA tubes by collaborating institutions according to the institutions' own protocols. For TCRbeta analysis, collaborators shipped samples as frozen whole blood, isolated PBMCs, or DNA extracted from either of those sample types. TCRbeta CDR3 regions were amplified from genomic DNA by means of the immunoSEQ Assay, a bias-controlled multiplex PCR. The study's processing was this. Within the assay, amplification of reference gene primers was used to estimate how many nucleated cells each sample contained. Sequence reads were collapsed and filtered to measure the absolute abundance of every unique TCRbeta CDR3 rearrangement. For each sample, productive Simpson clonality was calculated as the square root of Simpson's diversity index across productive rearrangements. TCRdb stores this immuneACCESS table with in-frame sequences only. Part of the clones is absent; in the studies checked, under half of the shortfall reflects unresolved V genes, and no reason is known for the rest. The V and J calls and clone size were taken over from that table, and D and trimming were inferred from the DNA. The sample table holds under 300,000 clones, of which roughly 85% were seen once. Roughly 9.6% of the sample is held by the ten biggest clonotypes.

Findings and caveats that apply to the study as a whole: Clinical and demographic metadata were provided uncurated, with the amount varying by source and participant.

The origin of this receptor is a woman in her 70s with acute or convalescent COVID-19. This sequence uses TRBV7-9 and TRBJ2-2; no D gene call is confident. The material sequenced was peripheral blood. DNA sequence: TGTGCCAGCAGCTTCGACTTCACCGGGGAGCTGTTTTTT. This gives the protein CASSFDFTGELFF.